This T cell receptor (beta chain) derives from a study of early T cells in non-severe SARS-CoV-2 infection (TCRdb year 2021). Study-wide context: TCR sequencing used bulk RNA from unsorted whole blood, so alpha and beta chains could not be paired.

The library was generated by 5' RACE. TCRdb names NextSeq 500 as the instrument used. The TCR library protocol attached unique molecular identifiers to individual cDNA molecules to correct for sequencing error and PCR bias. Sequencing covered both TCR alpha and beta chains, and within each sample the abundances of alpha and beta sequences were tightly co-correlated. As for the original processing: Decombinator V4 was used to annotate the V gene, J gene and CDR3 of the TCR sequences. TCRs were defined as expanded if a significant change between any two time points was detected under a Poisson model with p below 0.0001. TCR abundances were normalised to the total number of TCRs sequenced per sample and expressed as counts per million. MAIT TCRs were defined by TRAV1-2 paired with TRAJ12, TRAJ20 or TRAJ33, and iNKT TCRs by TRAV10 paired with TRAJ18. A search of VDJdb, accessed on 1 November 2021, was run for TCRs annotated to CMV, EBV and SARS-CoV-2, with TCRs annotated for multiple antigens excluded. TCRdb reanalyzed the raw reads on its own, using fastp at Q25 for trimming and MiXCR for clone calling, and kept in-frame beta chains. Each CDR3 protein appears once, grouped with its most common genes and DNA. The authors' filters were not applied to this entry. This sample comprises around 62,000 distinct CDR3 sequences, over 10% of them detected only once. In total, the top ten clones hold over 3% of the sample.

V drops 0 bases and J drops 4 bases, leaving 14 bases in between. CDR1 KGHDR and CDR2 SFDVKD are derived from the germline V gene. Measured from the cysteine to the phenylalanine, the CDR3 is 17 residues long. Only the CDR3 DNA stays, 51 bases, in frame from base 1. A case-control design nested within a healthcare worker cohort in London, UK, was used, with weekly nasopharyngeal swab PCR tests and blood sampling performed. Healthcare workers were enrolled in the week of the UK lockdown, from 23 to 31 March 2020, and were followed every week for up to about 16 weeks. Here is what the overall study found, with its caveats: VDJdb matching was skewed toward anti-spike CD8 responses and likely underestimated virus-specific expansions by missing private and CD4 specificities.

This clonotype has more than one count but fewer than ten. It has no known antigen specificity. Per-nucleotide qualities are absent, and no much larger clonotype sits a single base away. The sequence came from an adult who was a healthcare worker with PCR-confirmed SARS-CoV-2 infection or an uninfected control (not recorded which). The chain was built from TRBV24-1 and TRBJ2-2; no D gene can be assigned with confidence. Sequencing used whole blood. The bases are TGTGCCACCAGTGATTTGCCCCACACCCCGGGCACCGGGGAGCTGTTTTTT. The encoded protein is CATSDLPHTPGTGELFF.